This is a list of T cell receptor beta chains from one sample in a study of shared clonotypes between healthy human individuals. The table came from immunoSEQ multiplex PCR; TCRdb's copy has only in-frame clones and leaves some out. The profile shows roughly 2.5 million clones, more than 90% of them singletons. The source material was naive CD4+ T cells sorted from blood. The origin of the receptors is a man aged 18-30 years in good health. CDR3s include the opening cysteine and the closing phenylalanine or tryptophan. D genes are given only for firm matches. Clone sizes are given selectively: once, few, many, or a class where the clone is expanded.

j_call clone_size v_call d_call cdr3_nt cdr3_aa
TRBJ2-3 NA TRBV7-2 NA TGTGCCAGCAGCTTAGGCCTATCCGTTGATACGCAGTATTTT CASSLGLSVDTQYF
TRBJ2-3 NA TRBV5-1 TRBD1 TGCGCCAGCAGCTTGGGGGACAGGGAGATAGCAGATACGCAGTATTTT CASSLGDREIADTQYF
TRBJ1-1 NA TRBV13 NA TGTGCCAGCACGGGGTACGGGGGAGCGTCGTCGGGCACTGAAGCTTTCTTT CASTGYGGASSGTEAFF
TRBJ2-7 NA TRBV27 TRBD1 TGTGCCAGCAGCCCCGACAGGGGATCAAGGAAGCAGTACTTC CASSPDRGSRKQYF
TRBJ2-5 NA TRBV30 NA TGTGCCTGGGGGGTCAGGGTTCAAGAGACCCAGTACTTC CAWGVRVQETQYF
TRBJ2-1 NA TRBV7-8 TRBD1 TGTGCCAGCAGCTCCCAGACAGGGACGATCTACAATGAGCAGTTCTTC CASSSQTGTIYNEQFF
TRBJ1-5 NA TRBV10-3 TRBD1 TGTGCCATCAGTGGGGGACAGGGGATGGCTCAGCCCCAGCATTTT CAISGGQGMAQPQHF
TRBJ1-5 NA TRBV19 NA TGTGCCAGTAGTCAACAGGGTAACCAGGCCCAGCATTTT CASSQQGNQAQHF
TRBJ1-6 few TRBV30 NA TGTGCCTGGAGAAATCGAGACAGGTATAATTCACCCCTCCACTTT CAWRNRDRYNSPLHF
TRBJ2-1 NA TRBV11-2 NA TGTGCCAGCAGCTTCGACAGGACACAGTTCTTC CASSFDRTQFF
TRBJ1-1 many TRBV5-6 TRBD1 TGTGCCAGCAGCTTAAGGGGGCCAGCTTTCTTT CASSLRGPAFF
TRBJ2-7 once TRBV5-8 NA TGTGCCAGCAGCTTGGAGGACGGGCTGAAGCAGTACTTC CASSLEDGLKQYF
TRBJ2-5 NA TRBV5-1 NA TGCGCCAGCACTAGCCAGGGAACTCCAGAGACCCAGTACTTC CASTSQGTPETQYF
TRBJ2-1 NA TRBV19 NA TGTGCCAGTAGGACCGGGAAGGGGGAGAGGCAGTTCTTC CASRTGKGERQFF
TRBJ1-6 few TRBV6-5 NA TGTGCCAGCAGTAAAACGGGACCCGGGGTTTCACCCCTCCACTTT CASSKTGPGVSPLHF
TRBJ1-1 few TRBV20-1 NA TGCAGGGCAAGTTCGAACACTGAAGCTTTCTTT CRASSNTEAFF
TRBJ1-1 NA TRBV6-5 NA TGTGCCAGCAGTTACTCGATGCCGGAATTTAGCACTGAAGCTTTCTTT CASSYSMPEFSTEAFF
TRBJ2-1 NA TRBV7-2 TRBD2 TGTGCCAGCAGCCCCTTAGCGGGTTTGGGGTATGAGCAGTTCTTC CASSPLAGLGYEQFF
TRBJ2-2 NA TRBV6-1 NA TGTGCCAGCAGTGAATGGGCAGCCGGGCCCACCGGGGAGCTGTTTTTT CASSEWAAGPTGELFF
TRBJ2-5 NA TRBV9 TRBD1 TGTGCCAGCAGCGTAGGGGACATCCTCACAGGGGGGACCCAGTACTTC CASSVGDILTGGTQYF
TRBJ2-7 NA TRBV18 TRBD1 TGTGCCAGCTCACCACAGGGGGCGTACGAGCAGTACTTC CASSPQGAYEQYF
TRBJ1-1 NA TRBV11-2 NA TGTGCCAGCAGCTTAGTTGGCCAGAACACTGAAGCTTTCTTT CASSLVGQNTEAFF
TRBJ1-1 NA TRBV7-2 NA TGTGCCAGCAGCACCGAGGTTACCCAGAGCACTGAAGCTTTCTTT CASSTEVTQSTEAFF